This T cell receptor beta chain was sequenced for a study of T cells after yellow fever vaccination. Study-level information: SMART-Seq v4 Ultra Low Input prepared libraries from low-cell fractions.

MiXCR, applied by TCRdb to the 5' RACE reads, yields one record per CDR3 protein. Of some 250,000 distinct CDR3 sequences listed, around 3.5% were seen once; the top ten hold roughly a fifth. At least ten counts were recorded for this clonotype. The CDR3 is 15 residues long. CDR1 and CDR2 (germline): SGHKS, YYEKEE (reference sequence). Trimming removed 5 bases at V and 4 bases at J, with 17 bases between. The sequence came from a man younger than 35 who received the YFV17D yellow fever vaccine. The sample was PBMCs, taken 15 days after the yellow fever booster vaccination. The rearrangement uses TRBV5-5 and TRBJ2-3; a possible D gene is TRBD2 (6 bases). This CDR3 reads CASRGVGTPPDTQYF. The CDR3 DNA reads TGTGCCAGCAGAGGGGTCGGGACTCCCCCAGATACGCAGTATTTT.